These T cell receptor beta chains were read from a single sample in a study of cytomegalovirus exposure and HLA in healthy donors. Sequencing was performed with immunoSEQ multiplex PCR; in TCRdb, only in-frame clones are kept and a portion is missing. Among roughly 170,000 clones, about 79% were seen once, and the ten largest hold 1% to 1.5%. The source material was PBMCs. Every receptor here comes from a girl aged 2 to 9 in good health and CMV-seropositive. Each CDR3 is given with its conserved first and last residue. The D gene is left open where the match is weak. The size entry is marked missing in some rows and otherwise reads once, few, many or a size class.

size,V,J,D,DNA,CDR3
NA,TRBV5-1,TRBJ2-6,TRBD1,TGCGCCAGCAGCCCAACTTTTGACAGGGGGAGGTCTGGGGCCAACGTCCTGACTTTC,CASSPTFDRGRSGANVLTF
NA,TRBV29-1,TRBJ1-4,NA,TGCAGCGTTGGCAGGGTCGGGGAAAAACTGTTTTTT,CSVGRVGEKLFF
NA,TRBV28,TRBJ1-1,TRBD1,TGTGCCAGCAGTTTTCCGGGACAGGGTAACACTGAAGCTTTCTTT,CASSFPGQGNTEAFF
NA,TRBV27,TRBJ1-1,TRBD1,TGTGCCAGCAGTTTAATTGGACAGGGGGCCGCTGAAGCTTTCTTT,CASSLIGQGAAEAFF
NA,TRBV9,TRBJ2-7,TRBD1,TGTGCCAGCAGCGCAGGGAGGACAGGGACCTACGAGCAGTACTTC,CASSAGRTGTYEQYF
NA,TRBV5-6,TRBJ2-1,NA,TGTGCCAGCAGCTTCCGGAGGGCACCTAACTACAATGAGCAGTTCTTC,CASSFRRAPNYNEQFF
NA,TRBV19,TRBJ1-6,NA,TGTGCCAGTAACTCGGGGGGCCATTCACCCCTCCACTTT,CASNSGGHSPLHF
NA,TRBV5-8,TRBJ2-7,NA,TGTGCCAGCAGTATCGGACAGACGGCCGGGGAGCAGTACTTC,CASSIGQTAGEQYF
NA,TRBV28,TRBJ1-1,TRBD1,TGTGCCAGCAGTTTAATAGACAGGGGGGACGAAGCTTTCTTT,CASSLIDRGDEAFF
NA,TRBV6-1,TRBJ1-2,NA,TGTGCCAGCAGTGAAATAGTTTCGGGGACCCACAAGGGGGTAAACTATGGCTACACCTTC,CASSEIVSGTHKGVNYGYTF
NA,TRBV19,TRBJ1-3,NA,TGTGCCAGTAGTGTCCCGGTCCACTCTGGAAACACCATATATTTT,CASSVPVHSGNTIYF
NA,TRBV18,TRBJ1-4,TRBD1,TGTGCCAGCTCACCCGGGACAGGGGGCAAGGAAAAACTGTTTTTT,CASSPGTGGKEKLFF
once,TRBV5-6,TRBJ2-7,TRBD2,TGTGCCAGCAGCCCTAAACCCACTAGCGGGAGGGCCATCTACGAGCAGTACTTC,CASSPKPTSGRAIYEQYF
few,TRBV6-5,TRBJ1-1,NA,TGTGCCAGCAGTTACGATGAGAAAGCTTTCTTT,CASSYDEKAFF
NA,TRBV11-3,TRBJ1-6,NA,TGTGCCAGCAGCTTAGCCCCAGATTCACCCCTCCACTTT,CASSLAPDSPLHF
NA,TRBV4-2,TRBJ1-1,NA,TGTGCCAGCAGCCAAGGGCTAGGGGTGGAGAAGGGCGCTGAAGCTTTCTTT,CASSQGLGVEKGAEAFF
NA,TRBV9,TRBJ1-2,TRBD1,TGTGCCAGCAGCTCACGACAGGGGATAACCAACTATGGCTACACCTTC,CASSSRQGITNYGYTF
NA,TRBV2,TRBJ1-5,NA,TGTGCCAGCAGTGCCAACACAGGGATCCATCAGCCCCAGCATTTT,CASSANTGIHQPQHF
NA,TRBV9,TRBJ2-1,TRBD1,TGTGCCAGCAGCGGGTGGGCCAGGGGGCTTTCAAGTTCCTCCTACAATGAGCAGTTCTTC,CASSGWARGLSSSSYNEQFF
NA,TRBV28,TRBJ1-3,NA,TGTGCCAGCAGTTTACGGGGGTTCTCTGGAAACACCATATATTTT,CASSLRGFSGNTIYF
NA,TRBV28,TRBJ2-1,NA,TGTGCCAGCAGTTTAGAGGGAAACTCCTACAATGAGCAGTTCTTC,CASSLEGNSYNEQFF
NA,TRBV11-1,TRBJ1-5,NA,TGTGCCAGCAGCTACTCTAGCAATCAGCCCCAGCATTTT,CASSYSSNQPQHF
NA,TRBV27,TRBJ1-2,TRBD1,TGTGCCAGCAGAGCACAGGGGGCGCGGTATGGCTACACCTTC,CASRAQGARYGYTF
few,TRBV10-3,TRBJ2-1,TRBD1,TGTGCCATCAGTACCGACAGGGTGGGCAATGAGCAGTTCTTC,CAISTDRVGNEQFF
NA,TRBV25-1,TRBJ2-7,NA,TGTGCCAGCAGTGATGGTGTACAGGGAAGATACGAGCAGTACTTC,CASSDGVQGRYEQYF
NA,TRBV28,TRBJ2-3,TRBD2,TGTGCCAGCAGTTTATTGGCCGAAGGACTAGCGGGAGATACGCAGTATTTT,CASSLLAEGLAGDTQYF
NA,TRBV6-6,TRBJ2-1,TRBD2,TGTGCCAGCAGTTACTCTGGACTAGGGGACAATGAGCAGTTCTTC,CASSYSGLGDNEQFF
few,TRBV10-1,TRBJ1-1,NA,TGCGCCAGCAGCCCTCGCGAGAGGGCTGAAGCTTTCTTT,CASSPRERAEAFF